The present T cell receptor (beta chain) was sequenced within a study of T cell responses to AZD1222 COVID-19 vaccine (dated by TCRdb to the early 2020s). With regard to the full study: TCR sequencing was performed for 233 trial participants, of whom around 210 were given two doses of AZD1222 and around 25 were given two doses of MenACWY control vaccine. Trial participants were enrolled into age subgroups of 18-55, 56-69 and 70-plus years, which contained approximately 150, 28 and 58 TCR-sequenced participants, respectively.

The full study reports these points: Epitopes outside the regions mutated in the B.1.351 and B.1.1.7 variants were reportedly recognized by nearly half of the unique spike-specific TCRs. After two AZD1222 doses, both the breadth and the depth of spike-specific TCRs were significantly higher than at day 0 and than in MenACWY recipients. Conclusions about previously exposed vaccinees are limited, since just five to seven AZD1222 recipients were seropositive for SARS-CoV-2 at baseline. No day 14 peak-response samples were available, so repertoires were characterized only after the peak T cell response. The whole spike protein was spanned by vaccine-associated CD4 TCRs, and dominant responses were seen in regions 160-218 and 743-854. The 56-69-year group was small, and its depth increase did not reach significance, likely because of low power. Most participants were white British and females outnumbered males, and the authors suggested that clonal diversity may have been underestimated.

Trimming costs V 4 bases and J 0 bases, and their ends lie 21 bases apart. From the germline V gene, CDR1 is SGHNT and CDR2 is YENEEA. The CDR3 contains 19 residues, cysteine and phenylalanine counted. Just CDR3 DNA is preserved here, 57 bases in frame from base 1. Points on this clone: Its antigen target is currently unknown. No much larger clone exists at a distance of one base, and base qualities are not known.

Taken with the paper, the label for time point translates to: about 28 days (+/-7) after the second vaccine dose. AZD1222 recipients given second doses at about 4 weeks or at about 12 weeks were pooled, since spike-specific TCR depth and breadth were not found to differ between the two schedules. The vaccinee samples were drawn from two UK trials, COV001 and COV002, one of which was a single-blind randomized controlled phase 2/3 trial testing AZD1222 (ChAdOx1 nCoV-19) in healthy adults. For TCRbeta chain sequencing, PBMC samples from trial participants were taken at day 0 and at day 28 after the second dose. The CDR3 regions of human TCRbeta chains were analyzed by immunosequencing. As for the original processing: TCRs in the repertoires were compared against a reference library of SARS-CoV-2-specific TCRs that had been generated with the MIRA antigen-specificity platform. Breadth was defined as the fraction of unique TCRs that were SARS-CoV-2-associated, and depth was defined as the fraction of total T cells that were SARS-CoV-2-associated. Using the MIRA data, every spike-specific TCR was mapped to the spike region that the TCR reacted to and assigned to either a CD4 or a CD8 class. Log10-transformed breadth and depth values were compared by one-way ANOVA with Sidak's multiple comparisons tests. As stored in TCRdb, this immuneACCESS dataset retains in-frame rearrangements with V and J assigned. A fraction of the clones does not appear; measured against another copy, unresolved V genes explain less than half of the discrepancy, and the remainder lacks a known reason. That table supplies the V and J calls and clone size; D and trimming were determined from the DNA. The sample table contains about 150,000 clones; only one count was recorded for approximately 92% of them. The top ten clones comprise approximately 7% of the sample.

The chain is encoded by TRBV11-3 joined to TRBJ1-4, with an unclear D gene assignment. This TCR was sampled from an adult who received the AZD1222 COVID-19 vaccine. Specimen: peripheral blood, collected 28 days after the second AZD1222 dose. The CDR3 corresponds to CASSYTSLREIATNEKLFF. The nucleotide sequence is given as TGTGCCAGCAGCTACACATCGCTACGGGAAATCGCAACTAATGAAAAACTGTTTTTT.